Each of the 21 T cell receptor beta chains below was sequenced from the same sample in a study of CD8+ T cells in alopecia areata. Extracted RNA was reverse transcribed into cDNA, the sequencing template. The table came from immunoSEQ multiplex PCR; TCRdb's copy has only in-frame clones and leaves some out. The sample includes approximately 140,000 clones, 82% of them seen just once. Treatment given: oral pan-JAK inhibitor, 5-10 mg twice daily. Source: CD8+ T cells sorted from blood, taken at week 4, from a patient treated with tofacitinib. The source of these receptors is a human donor with alopecia areata.

The V call is TRBV29-1, the J call TRBJ2-3; the D gene is possibly TRBD2 (6 bases). CDR3 size: 15 residues. The germline gives CDR1 SQVTM, CDR2 ANQGSEA. The CDR3 protein is CSVGESGLNTDTQYF. The CDR3 DNA sequence: TGCAGTGTAGGGGAGTCAGGACTAAACACAGATACGCAGTATTTT.

In regard to this clone: One end of the junction is discordant with germline, which a read error may explain. J is TRBJ2-7 and V is TRBV7-9, with TRBD1 identical over 8 bases. CDR1 and CDR2 from the germline V gene are SEHNR and FQNEAQ (reference sequence). The CDR3 extends over 15 amino acids. The CDR3 coding sequence is TGTGCCAGCAGCTTCAGGACAGGGACCTCCTGCGAGCAGTACTTC. Protein sequence: CASSFRTGTSCEQYF.

This chain connects TRBV19 to TRBJ2-6; D not resolved. Deletions cut 3 bases from V and 0 bases from J, with 15 bases between. The CDR3 totals 18 residues. Germline V gives CDR1 LNHDA, CDR2 SQIVND (reference sequence). The CDR3 here is CASSILTVSTSGANVLTF. In nucleotides, the CDR3 is TGTGCCAGTAGTATTCTCACCGTCTCGACCTCTGGGGCCAACGTCCTGACTTTC.

The CDR3 DNA is TGTGCCAGCAGTTACTCTTCACCGGGCAATGAGCAGTTCTTC. The encoded protein is CASSYSSPGNEQFF. The rearrangement uses TRBV6-5 and TRBJ2-1; D is ambiguous. Per the germline V gene, CDR1 is MNHEY and CDR2 is SVGAGI. Between the trimmed V and J ends, which lost 0 bases and 6 bases, there was a span of 9 bases. The CDR3 spans 14 residues.

This sequence joins TRBV27 and TRBJ2-1; 10 nucleotides match TRBD2. The ends lost 8 bases at V and 4 bases at J; junction bases unmatched: 8. Germline loops: CDR1 MNHEY, CDR2 SMNVEV (reference sequence). This CDR3 region has 15 residues. This chain's CDR3 is CASAIFSGGYNEQFF. CDR3 nucleotides: TGTGCCAGCGCGATATTTAGCGGGGGGTACAATGAGCAGTTCTTC.

This chain connects TRBV6-1 to TRBJ2-3, with 12 bases fitting TRBD2. The trim removed 3 bases at V and 4 bases at J, leaving 8 bases unmatched. The CDR3 extends over 17 amino acids. CDR1 is MNHNS and CDR2 is SASEGT in the germline V gene. The CDR3 loop is CASSDFGLAGRSDTQYF. The DNA of the CDR3 is TGTGCCAGCAGTGACTTTGGACTAGCGGGGAGGTCAGATACGCAGTATTTT.

This chain links TRBV9 with TRBJ1-4; no firm D call. The CDR3 totals 17 residues. V lost 3 bases to trimming and J lost 0 bases, with 15 bases between them. Per germline, CDR1 SGDLS and CDR2 YYNGEE. Written as DNA, the CDR3 is TGTGCCAGCAGCGGACCACACAGCGATTCAACTAATGAAAAACTGTTTTTT. Encoded protein: CASSGPHSDSTNEKLFF.

The V gene is TRBV18, the J gene TRBJ2-7; TRBD1 matches 7 bases. V was clipped by 3 bases and J by 3 bases; unmatched bases: 2. CDR3 length: 13 amino acids. Looked up from germline, CDR1 is KGHSH and CDR2 is LQKENI. CDR3 amino acids: CASSPDRFYEQYF. The CDR3, as DNA: TGTGCCAGCTCACCGGACAGGTTCTACGAGCAGTACTTC. Using reference TRBV18 and TRBJ2-7 for the parts outside the CDR3, the full variable domain is NAGVMQNPRHLVRRRGQEARLRCSPMKGHSHVYWYRQLPEEGLKFMVYLQKENIIDESGMPKERFSAEFPKEGPSILRIQQVVRGDSAAYFCASSPDRFYEQYFGPGTRLTVT.

V is TRBV4-1 and J is TRBJ2-1; either TRBD1 or TRBD2 may fit D (6 bases each). CDR1 is MGHRA, CDR2 YSYEKL, per germline. This CDR3 contains 15 residues. V shed 4 bases and J shed 6 bases, with 16 bases lying between them. The CDR3 loop reads CASSPPTGGVNEQFF. The CDR3 DNA sequence: TGCGCCAGCAGCCCCCCGACAGGAGGGGTCAATGAGCAGTTCTTC.

The chain has TRBV29-1 and TRBJ2-7; no clear D gene. The germline CDR1 and CDR2 sequences are SQVTM and ANQGSEA. This CDR3 contains 11 residues. Deletions cut 4 bases from V and 2 bases from J, with 6 bases between. Here the CDR3 DNA reads TGCAGCGTTGTCGTAACCTACGAGCAGTACTTC. It is translated as CSVVVTYEQYF.

The chain employs TRBV7-9 and TRBJ2-2; D uncertain. The germline V gene encodes CDR1 SEHNR and CDR2 FQNEAQ (reference sequence). CDR3 length equals 13 residues. The V end lost 2 bases, the J end lost 4 bases, and 5 bases lay between the germline ends. The CDR3 reads CASSLSGTGELFF. The CDR3 nucleotides are TGTGCCAGCAGCTTATCGGGCACCGGGGAGCTGTTTTTT.

The chain has TRBV5-4 and TRBJ2-7, with D unclear. Trimming pared 3 bases from V and 5 bases from J, leaving 12 bases between. The CDR3 is made up of 13 amino acids. Looked up from germline, CDR1 is SGHNT and CDR2 is YYREEE (reference sequence). The DNA of the CDR3 is TGTGCCAGCAGCTCAATGACGGGTGACGAGCAGTACTTC. It is translated as CASSSMTGDEQYF.

This chain uses TRBV7-2 with TRBJ1-1, with D hard to call. This CDR3 spans 12 amino acids. Between the trimmed V and J ends, which lost 3 bases and 5 bases, there was a span of 7 bases. Germline-derived CDR1 and CDR2 are SGHTA and FQGNSA. The chain's CDR3 is CASSFWRTEAFF. Written as DNA, the CDR3 is TGTGCCAGCAGCTTCTGGAGGACTGAAGCTTTCTTT. The whole variable domain, remainder taken from reference TRBV7-2 and TRBJ1-1, is GAGVSQSPSNKVTEKGKDVELRCDPISGHTALYWYRQSLGQGLEFLIYFQGNSAPDKSGLPSDRFSAERTGGSVSTLTIQRTQQEDSAVYLCASSFWRTEAFFGQGTRLTVV.

This clone was detected only once. The V gene is TRBV9, the J gene TRBJ2-5; 12 bases match TRBD1. The CDR3 has 17 amino acids. Germline CDR1 is SGDLS and CDR2 is YYNGEE. V was pared by 3 bases and J by 2 bases, with 8 bases of the junction left unmatched. Written as DNA, the CDR3 is TGTGCCAGCAGCGCGGGGACAGGGGGCGCCAGGCAAGAGACCCAGTACTTC. As protein: CASSAGTGGARQETQYF.

V usage is TRBV7-6 and J usage is TRBJ2-5; TRBD1 agrees at 9 bases. The junction had 7 bases not matched to a gene; V was cut back by 5 bases and J by 12 bases. This CDR3 is 12 amino acids long. Germline V CDR1 and CDR2: SGHVS, FNYEAQ. CDR3 coding DNA: TGTGCCAGCAGCCGGGCGGGGACAGGGAAGTACTTC. This sequence encodes CASSRAGTGKYF. Together with reference TRBV7-6 and TRBJ2-5, the CDR3 gives the full variable domain: GAGVSQSPRYKVTKRGQDVALRCDPISGHVSLYWYRQALGQGPEFLTYFNYEAQQDKSGLPNDRFSAERPEGSISTLTIQRTEQRDSAMYRCASSRAGTGKYFGPGTRLLVL.

The chain employs TRBV2 and TRBJ2-2; 7 nucleotides align to TRBD2. V dropped 2 bases and J dropped 1; count of bases not matched to a gene: 4. CDR1 and CDR2 (germline): SNHLY, FYNNEI. CDR3 length: 16 residues. In DNA form, the CDR3 reads TGTGCCAGCAGTGAATGGCTAGCGGAGAACACCGGGGAGCTGTTTTTT. Translating gives CASSEWLAENTGELFF.

This rearrangement joins TRBV4-3 to TRBJ2-3; D unresolved. From germline, CDR1 is LGHNA and CDR2 YSLEER. The CDR3 length is 16 residues. The germline V and J ends were trimmed by 4 bases and 0 bases, with 14 bases remaining between them. The CDR3 DNA is TGCGCCAGCAGCCCGCGAGCGTCGGCTAGCACAGATACGCAGTATTTT. Translated: CASSPRASASTDTQYF.

The V and J genes are TRBV5-6 and TRBJ2-7; possibly TRBD2 for D (6 bases). V was trimmed by 1 base and J by 7 bases, leaving 9 bases between them. Germline lookup yields CDR1 SGHDT and CDR2 YYEEEE. The CDR3 extends over 12 amino acids. CDR3 DNA sequence: TGTGCCAGCAGCTTGCGGGGGAGAGAGCAGTACTTC. Protein: CASSLRGREQYF.

The chain is built from TRBV4-2 and TRBJ2-5; TRBD2 agrees at 8 bases. There are 17 residues in the CDR3. Germline lookup yields CDR1 LGHNA and CDR2 YNFKEQ. V lost 0 bases to trimming and J lost 5 bases; unmatched junction nucleotides: 11. CDR3 sequence (DNA): TGTGCCAGCAGCCAAGATTCTGGGCGGGGGGCCATTGAGACCCAGTACTTC. Translating it yields CASSQDSGRGAIETQYF.

The V and J genes are TRBV15 and TRBJ2-7; 10 bases map to TRBD1. The CDR3 covers 14 residues. Germline CDR1 is LNHNV and CDR2 is YYDKDF (reference sequence). V was clipped by 8 bases and J by 3 bases; unmatched bases: 7. CDR3 DNA: TGTGCCACCGCTCCGGGACAGGGGTTCTACGAGCAGTACTTC. Residues: CATAPGQGFYEQYF. Using reference TRBV15 and TRBJ2-7 for the parts outside the CDR3, the full variable domain is DAMVIQNPRYQVTQFGKPVTLSCSQTLNHNVMYWYQQKSSQAPKLLFHYYDKDFNNEADTPDNFQSRRPNTSFCFLDIRSPGLGDTAMYLCATAPGQGFYEQYFGPGTRLTVT.

The rearrangement links TRBV4-1 to TRBJ2-3; 10 nucleotides line up with TRBD2. The junction had 8 bases not matched to a gene; V was cut back by 0 bases and J by 5 bases. CDR1 is MGHRA and CDR2 is YSYEKL in the germline V gene. This CDR3 spans 17 amino acids. This chain's CDR3 is CASSQDVSGGARDTQYF. The CDR3 region has the DNA TGCGCCAGCAGCCAAGACGTGAGCGGGGGGGCAAGAGATACGCAGTATTTT.